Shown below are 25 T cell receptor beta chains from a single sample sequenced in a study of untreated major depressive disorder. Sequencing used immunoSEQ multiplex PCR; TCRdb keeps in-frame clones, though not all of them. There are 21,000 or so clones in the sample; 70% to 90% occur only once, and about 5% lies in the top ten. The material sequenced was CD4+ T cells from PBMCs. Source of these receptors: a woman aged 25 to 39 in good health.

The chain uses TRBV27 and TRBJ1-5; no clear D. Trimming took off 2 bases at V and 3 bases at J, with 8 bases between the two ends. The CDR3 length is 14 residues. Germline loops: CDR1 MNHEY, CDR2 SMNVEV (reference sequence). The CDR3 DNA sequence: TGTGCCAGCAGTTTAGGACTCGACAATCAGCCCCAGCATTTT. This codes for CASSLGLDNQPQHF.

CDR3 in amino acids: CASSLAGGGYGYTF. In DNA, the CDR3 is TGTGCCAGCAGCTTAGCAGGGGGCGGCTATGGCTACACCTTC. The chain carries TRBV7-2 and TRBJ1-2; 7 nucleotides align to TRBD1. This CDR3 has 14 residues. Germline V lookup: CDR1 SGHTA, CDR2 FQGNSA. V shed 0 bases and J 4 bases; nucleotides not matched to a gene: 2.

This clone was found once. DNA of the CDR3: TGTGCCAGCAGCTTAGGTTACGGGGGCCGTGAGACCCAGTACTTC. Translating gives CASSLGYGGRETQYF. The rearrangement joins TRBV7-2 to TRBJ2-5, with D perhaps given as TRBD1 or TRBD2 (6 bases each). The CDR3 extends over 15 amino acids. Per germline, CDR1 SGHTA and CDR2 FQGNSA. Trimming cost V 1 base and J 5 bases, with 14 bases left between them.

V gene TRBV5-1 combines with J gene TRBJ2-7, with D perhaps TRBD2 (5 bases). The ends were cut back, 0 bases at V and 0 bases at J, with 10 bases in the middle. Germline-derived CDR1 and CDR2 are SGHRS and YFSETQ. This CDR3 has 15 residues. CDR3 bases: TGCGCCAGCAGCTTGGACACGACTATCTCCTACGAGCAGTACTTC. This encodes CASSLDTTISYEQYF.

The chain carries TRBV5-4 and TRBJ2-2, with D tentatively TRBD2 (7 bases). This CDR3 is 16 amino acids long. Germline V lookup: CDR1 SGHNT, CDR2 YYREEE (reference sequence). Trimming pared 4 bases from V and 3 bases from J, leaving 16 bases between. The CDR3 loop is CASSRSGGADTGELFF. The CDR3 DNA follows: TGTGCCAGCAGCCGCTCGGGGGGCGCCGACACCGGGGAGCTGTTTTTT.

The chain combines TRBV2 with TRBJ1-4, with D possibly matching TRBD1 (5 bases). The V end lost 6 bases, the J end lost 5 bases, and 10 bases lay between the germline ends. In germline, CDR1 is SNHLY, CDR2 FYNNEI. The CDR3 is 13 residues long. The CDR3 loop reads CASRRDRNEKLFF. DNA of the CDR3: TGTGCCAGCAGACGGGACCGAAATGAAAAACTGTTTTTT.

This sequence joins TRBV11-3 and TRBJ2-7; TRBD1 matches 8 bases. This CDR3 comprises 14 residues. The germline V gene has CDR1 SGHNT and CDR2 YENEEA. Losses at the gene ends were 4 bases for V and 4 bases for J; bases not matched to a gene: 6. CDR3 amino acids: CASSSGTGGYEQYF. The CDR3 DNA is TGTGCCAGCAGCTCCGGGACAGGTGGTTACGAGCAGTACTTC.

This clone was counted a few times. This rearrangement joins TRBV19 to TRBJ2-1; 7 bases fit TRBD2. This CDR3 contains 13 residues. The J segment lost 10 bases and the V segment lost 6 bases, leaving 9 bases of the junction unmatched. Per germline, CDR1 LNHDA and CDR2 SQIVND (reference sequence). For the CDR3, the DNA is TGTGCCAGTAGAGGACACCGGGGAGGGGAGCAGTTCTTC. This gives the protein CASRGHRGGEQFF. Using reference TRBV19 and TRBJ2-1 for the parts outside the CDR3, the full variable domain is DGGITQSPKYLFRKEGQNVTLSCEQNLNHDAMYWYRQDPGQGLRLIYYSQIVNDFQKGDIAEGYSVSREKKESFPLTVTSAQKNPTAFYLCASRGHRGGEQFFGPGTRLTVL.

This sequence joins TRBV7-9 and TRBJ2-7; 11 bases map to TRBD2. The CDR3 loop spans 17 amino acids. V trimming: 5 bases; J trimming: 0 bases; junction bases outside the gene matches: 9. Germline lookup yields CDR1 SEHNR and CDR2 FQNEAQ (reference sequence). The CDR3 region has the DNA TGTGCCAGCAGCCGCGGGGTAGCGGGGGGGAGCTCCTACGAGCAGTACTTC. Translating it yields CASSRGVAGGSSYEQYF.

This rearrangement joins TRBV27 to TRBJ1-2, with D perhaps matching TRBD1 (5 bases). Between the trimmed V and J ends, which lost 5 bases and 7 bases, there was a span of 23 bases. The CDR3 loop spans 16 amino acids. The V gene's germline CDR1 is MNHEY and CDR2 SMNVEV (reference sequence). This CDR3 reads CASSGGLLGSSRGYTF. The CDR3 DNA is TGTGCCAGCAGTGGGGGTCTTTTGGGTTCCTCTCGTGGCTACACCTTC.

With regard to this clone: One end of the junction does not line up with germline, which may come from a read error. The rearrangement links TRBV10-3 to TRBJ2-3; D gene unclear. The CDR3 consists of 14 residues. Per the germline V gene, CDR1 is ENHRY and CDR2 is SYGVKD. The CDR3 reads CAIRATLSIDTQYF. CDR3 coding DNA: TGTGCCATCAGGGCGACTTTAAGCATAGATACGCAGTATTTT.

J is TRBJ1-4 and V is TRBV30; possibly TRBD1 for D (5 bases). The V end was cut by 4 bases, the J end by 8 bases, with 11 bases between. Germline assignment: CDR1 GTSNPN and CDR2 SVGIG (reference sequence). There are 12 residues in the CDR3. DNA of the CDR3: TGTGCCTGGAATGGACGGGGGGAAAAACTGTTTTTT. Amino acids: CAWNGRGEKLFF.

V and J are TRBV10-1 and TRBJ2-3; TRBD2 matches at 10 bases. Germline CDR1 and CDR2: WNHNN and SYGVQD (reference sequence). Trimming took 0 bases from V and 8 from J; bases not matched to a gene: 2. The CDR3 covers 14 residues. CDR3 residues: CASSESQRGGTQYF. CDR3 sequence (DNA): TGCGCCAGCAGTGAGTCCCAGCGGGGGGGTACGCAGTATTTT.

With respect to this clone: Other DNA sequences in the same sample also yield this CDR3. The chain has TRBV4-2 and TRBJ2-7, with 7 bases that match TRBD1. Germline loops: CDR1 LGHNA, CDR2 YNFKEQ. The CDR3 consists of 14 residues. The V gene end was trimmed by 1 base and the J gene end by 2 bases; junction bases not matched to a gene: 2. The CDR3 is CASSQGQGTYEQYF. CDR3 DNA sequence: TGTGCCAGCAGCCAAGGACAGGGAACCTACGAGCAGTACTTC.

The CDR3 sequence: CASSERLVQHF. CDR3 nucleotides: TGTGCCAGCAGTGAAAGGTTGGTCCAGCATTTT. This chain connects TRBV6-1 to TRBJ1-5; D ambiguous. The V and J ends lost 2 bases and 12 bases respectively, with 8 bases between them. In germline, CDR1 is MNHNS, CDR2 SASEGT. The CDR3 covers 11 residues.

CDR3 coding DNA: TGTGCCATCAGTGGGGGGGGATCTGCGAACACCGGGGAGCTGTTTTTT. Translating gives CAISGGGSANTGELFF. The chain combines TRBV10-3 with TRBJ2-2, with TRBD2 matching over 7 bases. Germline lookup yields CDR1 ENHRY and CDR2 SYGVKD. The CDR3 contains 16 residues. V was clipped by 4 bases and J by 0 bases; unmatched bases: 5.

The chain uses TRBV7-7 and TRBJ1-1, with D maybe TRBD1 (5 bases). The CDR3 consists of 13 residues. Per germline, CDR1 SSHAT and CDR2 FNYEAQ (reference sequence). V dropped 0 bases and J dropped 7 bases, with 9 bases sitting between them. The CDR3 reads CASSLAVGGEAFF. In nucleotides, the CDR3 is TGTGCCAGCAGCTTAGCCGTCGGGGGTGAAGCTTTCTTT. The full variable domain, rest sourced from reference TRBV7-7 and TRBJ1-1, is GAGVSQSPRYKVTKRGQDVTLRCDPISSHATLYWYQQALGQGPEFLTYFNYEAQPDKSGLPSDRFSAERPEGSISTLTIQRTEQRDSAMYRCASSLAVGGEAFFGQGTRLTVV.

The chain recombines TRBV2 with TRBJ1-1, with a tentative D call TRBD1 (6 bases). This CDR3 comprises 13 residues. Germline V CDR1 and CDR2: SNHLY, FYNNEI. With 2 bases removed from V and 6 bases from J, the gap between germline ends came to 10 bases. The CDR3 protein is CASSERGEPEAFF. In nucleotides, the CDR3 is TGTGCCAGCAGTGAAAGGGGGGAACCTGAAGCTTTCTTT.

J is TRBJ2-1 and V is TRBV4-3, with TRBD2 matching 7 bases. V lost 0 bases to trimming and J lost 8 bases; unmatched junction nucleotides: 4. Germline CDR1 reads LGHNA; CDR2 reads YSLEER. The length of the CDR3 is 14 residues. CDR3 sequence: CASSQDHGRDEQFF. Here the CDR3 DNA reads TGCGCCAGCAGCCAAGACCATGGGAGGGATGAGCAGTTCTTC.

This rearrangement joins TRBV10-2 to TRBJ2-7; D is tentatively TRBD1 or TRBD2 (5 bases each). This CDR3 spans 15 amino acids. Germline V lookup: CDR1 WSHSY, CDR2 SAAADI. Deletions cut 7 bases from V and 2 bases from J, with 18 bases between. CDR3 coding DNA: TGCGCCAGCAAAAGGAATCGGGACGGCCCCTACGAGCAGTACTTC. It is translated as CASKRNRDGPYEQYF.

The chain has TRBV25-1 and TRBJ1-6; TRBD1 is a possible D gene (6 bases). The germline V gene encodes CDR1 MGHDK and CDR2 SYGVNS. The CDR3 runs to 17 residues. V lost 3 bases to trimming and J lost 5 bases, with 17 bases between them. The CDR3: CASSDLKTGLHNSPLHF. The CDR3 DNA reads TGTGCCAGCAGTGACCTAAAGACAGGCCTACATAATTCACCCCTCCACTTT.

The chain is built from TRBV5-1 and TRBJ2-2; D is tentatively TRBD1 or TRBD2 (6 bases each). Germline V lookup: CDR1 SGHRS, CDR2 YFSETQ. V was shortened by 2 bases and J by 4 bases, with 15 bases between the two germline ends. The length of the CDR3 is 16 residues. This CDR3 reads CASSFGGTGTTGELFF. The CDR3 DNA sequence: TGCGCCAGCAGCTTCGGGGGAACAGGGACCACCGGGGAGCTGTTTTTT.

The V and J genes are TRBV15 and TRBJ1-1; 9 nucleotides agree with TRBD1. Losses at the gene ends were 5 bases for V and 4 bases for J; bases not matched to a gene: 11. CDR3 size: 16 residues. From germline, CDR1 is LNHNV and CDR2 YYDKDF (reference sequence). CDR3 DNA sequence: TGTGCCACCAGCGGGCCTTGGGGGACAGGGACCACTGAAGCTTTCTTT. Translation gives CATSGPWGTGTTEAFF.

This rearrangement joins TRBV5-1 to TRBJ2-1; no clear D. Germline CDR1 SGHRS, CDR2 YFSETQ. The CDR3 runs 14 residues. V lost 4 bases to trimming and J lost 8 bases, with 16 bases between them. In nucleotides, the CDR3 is TGCGCCAGCAGCCCCACCCCCTCTTCCGATGAGCAGTTCTTC. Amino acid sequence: CASSPTPSSDEQFF.

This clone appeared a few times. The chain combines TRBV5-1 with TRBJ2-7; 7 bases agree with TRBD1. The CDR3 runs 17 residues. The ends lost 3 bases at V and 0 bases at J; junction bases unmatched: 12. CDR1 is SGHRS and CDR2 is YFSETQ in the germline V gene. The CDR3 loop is CASSSPPGQDFSYEQYF. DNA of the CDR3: TGCGCCAGCAGCTCACCCCCTGGACAGGACTTCTCCTACGAGCAGTACTTC.